These T cell receptor beta chains were read from a single sample in a study of T cell repertoires in cytomegalovirus infection. Using its own MiXCR run on the reads, TCRdb lists one record per CDR3 protein. Among over 150,000 distinct CDR3 sequences listed, 15% to 20% were seen once. Sequencing used CD8+ T cells from PBMCs. Receptor source: a human donor in good health (CMV status not recorded). Some clones in this sample may be carry-over from other donors' samples. CDR3s include the opening cysteine and the closing phenylalanine or tryptophan. The D gene is left open where the match is weak. Clone size is stated in some rows and not others, as once, few, many or a class when expanded.

CDR3aa	CDR3nt	d_gene	j_gene	abundance	v_gene
CASSLTSGSYNEQFF	TGTGCCAGCAGCCTAACTAGCGGGTCCTACAATGAGCAGTTCTTC	TRBD2	TRBJ2-1	.	TRBV27
CASELGRVGSPLHF	TGTGCCAGCGAGCTAGGCAGGGTCGGTTCACCCCTCCACTTT	.	TRBJ1-6	few	TRBV28
CASSVGRGVNEQFF	TGTGCCAGCAGCGTAGGGAGAGGGGTCAATGAGCAGTTCTTC	.	TRBJ2-1	few	TRBV9
CASRLPGTAYGGTEAFF	TGTGCCAGCAGATTACCTGGGACAGCCTATGGGGGGACTGAAGCTTTCTTT	TRBD1	TRBJ1-1	few	TRBV28
CASSSNRGLYEQYF	TGTGCCAGCAGCTCGAACAGGGGTCTCTACGAGCAGTACTTC	TRBD1	TRBJ2-7	few	TRBV7-2
CATSDARGNEQFF	TGTGCCACCAGTGACGCCAGGGGAAATGAGCAGTTCTTC	.	TRBJ2-1	.	TRBV24-1
CASSFTASYEQYF	TGTGCCAGCAGCTTCACAGCGAGCTACGAGCAGTACTTC	.	TRBJ2-7	.	TRBV7-2
CASSVARHGPNYGYTF	TGTGCCAGCAGCGTAGCTAGGCACGGACCTAACTATGGCTACACCTTC	.	TRBJ1-2	few	TRBV9
CASRWTSRDTDTQYF	TGTGCCAGCAGATGGACTAGCCGAGACACAGATACGCAGTATTTT	TRBD2	TRBJ2-3	few	TRBV12-3/TRBV12-4
CSVENRDNYGYTF	TGCAGCGTTGAAAACAGGGATAATTATGGCTACACCTTC	.	TRBJ1-2	once	TRBV29-1
CASSEVLENEQFF	TGTGCCAGCAGTGAAGTACTCGAAAATGAGCAGTTCTTC	.	TRBJ2-1	.	TRBV2
CASSLGHSYEQYF	TGTGCCAGCAGCTTGGGACACTCCTACGAGCAGTACTTC	.	TRBJ2-7	many	TRBV11-2
CASSLSDRGYGYTF	TGTGCCAGCAGTCTCTCAGACAGGGGCTATGGCTACACCTTC	TRBD1	TRBJ1-2	few	TRBV6-2/TRBV6-3
CASTPWSGPLGKNIQYF	TGTGCCAGCACCCCATGGAGCGGGCCTCTAGGCAAAAACATTCAGTACTTC	.	TRBJ2-4	few	TRBV6-2/TRBV6-3
CASSVATGGYEQYF	TGTGCCAGCAGCGTAGCGACAGGGGGGTACGAGCAGTACTTC	TRBD1	TRBJ2-7	.	TRBV9
CASSYGGTGIGAEAFF	TGCGCCAGCAGCTACGGAGGGACAGGGATAGGCGCTGAAGCTTTCTTT	TRBD1	TRBJ1-1	.	TRBV4-1
CASSLSRDRDFSPLHF	TGTGCCAGCAGTTTATCCCGGGACAGGGACTTTTCACCCCTCCACTTT	TRBD1	TRBJ1-6	few	TRBV28
CASQRGPNTGELFF	TGTGCCAGCCAACGGGGCCCTAACACCGGGGAGCTGTTTTTT	.	TRBJ2-2	few	TRBV2
CSADRGVTGELFF	TGCAGCGCCGACAGGGGGGTCACCGGGGAGCTGTTTTTT	TRBD1	TRBJ2-2	.	TRBV29-1
CSVEEIQGEIHTF	TGCAGCGTTGAGGAGATTCAAGGAGAGATCCACACCTTC	.	TRBJ1-2	.	TRBV29-1
CASSEPLTVWRDNEQFF	TGTGCCAGCAGTGAACCTCTGACTGTCTGGCGGGACAATGAGCAGTTCTTC	.	TRBJ2-1	.	TRBV2
CASLPSGVTEAFF	TGTGCCAGCCTTCCTTCGGGGGTCACTGAAGCTTTCTTT	.	TRBJ1-1	few	TRBV7-8
CASGTGDTDTQYF	TGTGCCAGCGGGACAGGGGATACGGATACGCAGTATTTT	TRBD1	TRBJ2-3	many	TRBV7-2
CASSLRTGEAYEQYF	TGCGCCAGCAGCCTTCGGACAGGGGAAGCCTACGAGCAGTACTTC	TRBD1	TRBJ2-7	.	TRBV4-1
CASSWGQTGEQFF	TGTGCCAGCAGTTGGGGACAAACGGGTGAGCAGTTCTTC	.	TRBJ2-1	many	TRBV12-3/TRBV12-4
CASSFSGSAEAFF	TGTGCCAGCAGCTTCTCAGGATCGGCTGAAGCTTTCTTT	.	TRBJ1-1	.	TRBV7-9
CATLPAGRGLENTEAFF	TGTGCCACCCTCCCAGCCGGCAGGGGGCTTGAGAACACTGAAGCTTTCTTT	TRBD1	TRBJ1-1	.	TRBV6-2/TRBV6-3
CASSFKAASLAKNIQYF	TGTGCCAGCAGTTTCAAGGCGGCGTCTTTAGCCAAAAACATTCAGTACTTC	.	TRBJ2-4	.	TRBV12-3/TRBV12-4
CASSGGEAQPQHF	TGTGCCAGCAGTGGGGGGGAGGCTCAGCCCCAGCATTTT	.	TRBJ1-5	few	TRBV6-2/TRBV6-3
CASSLRDSSYNSPLHF	TGTGCCAGCAGCCTCCGGGACAGCTCCTATAATTCACCCCTCCACTTT	TRBD1	TRBJ1-6	.	TRBV7-2
CASSSPPGESPGELFF	TGTGCCAGCAGCTCCCCCCCCGGGGAATCCCCCGGGGAGCTGTTTTTT	.	TRBJ2-2	.	TRBV11-2
CASSDEEETQYF	TGTGCCAGCAGTGATGAGGAAGAGACCCAGTACTTC	.	TRBJ2-5	.	TRBV25-1
CASNGDLYGYTF	TGTGCCAGCAACGGGGACCTCTATGGCTACACCTTC	.	TRBJ1-2	few	TRBV7-2
CASSRVGGSETQYF	TGTGCCAGCAGCAGGGTGGGGGGTTCGGAGACCCAGTACTTC	.	TRBJ2-5	few	TRBV7-8
CASSPGRVESYEQYF	TGTGCCAGCAGCCCGGGCAGGGTGGAGTCCTACGAGCAGTACTTC	.	TRBJ2-7	few	TRBV7-2
CASSIAASTDTQYF	TGTGCCAGCAGCATAGCGGCTAGCACAGATACGCAGTATTTT	.	TRBJ2-3	few	TRBV12-3/TRBV12-4
CASSQGVLMNTEAFF	TGCGCCAGCAGCCAAGGCGTCTTAATGAACACTGAAGCTTTCTTT	.	TRBJ1-1	few	TRBV4-3
CASSYLPRGRNQPQHF	TGTGCCAGCAGTTACTTACCCAGAGGTCGCAATCAGCCCCAGCATTTT	.	TRBJ1-5	.	TRBV6-2/TRBV6-3
CASSLEGNRFYSGANVLTF	TGTGCCAGCAGTTTGGAGGGGAATAGGTTCTACTCTGGGGCCAACGTCCTGACTTTC	.	TRBJ2-6	.	TRBV28
CASSSRTGTIGDNEQFF	TGTGCCAGCAGCAGCCGGACAGGAACGATTGGAGACAATGAGCAGTTCTTC	TRBD1	TRBJ2-1	.	TRBV7-2
CASNEAGFSTDTQYF	TGTGCCAGTAATGAGGCTGGCTTTAGCACAGATACGCAGTATTTT	.	TRBJ2-3	.	TRBV19
CASSSRDLGTGELFF	TGTGCCAGCAGCAGCCGGGACCTGGGGACCGGGGAGCTGTTTTTT	.	TRBJ2-2	.	TRBV7-2
CASSYVIASTEAFF	TGTGCCAGCAGTTACGTGATAGCAAGCACTGAAGCTTTCTTT	.	TRBJ1-1	.	TRBV27